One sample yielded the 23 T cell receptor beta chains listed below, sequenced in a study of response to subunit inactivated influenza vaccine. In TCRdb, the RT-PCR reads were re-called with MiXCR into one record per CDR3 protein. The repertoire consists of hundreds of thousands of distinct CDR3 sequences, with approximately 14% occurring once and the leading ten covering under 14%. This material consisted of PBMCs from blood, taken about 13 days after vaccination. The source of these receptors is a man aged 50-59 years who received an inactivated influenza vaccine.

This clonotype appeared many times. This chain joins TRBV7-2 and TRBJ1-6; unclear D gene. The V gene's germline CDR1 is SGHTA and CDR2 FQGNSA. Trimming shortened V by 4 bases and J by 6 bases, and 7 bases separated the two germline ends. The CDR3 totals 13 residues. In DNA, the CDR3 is TGTGCCAGCAGCTCCACAGTTAATTCACCCCTCCACTTT. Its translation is CASSSTVNSPLHF.

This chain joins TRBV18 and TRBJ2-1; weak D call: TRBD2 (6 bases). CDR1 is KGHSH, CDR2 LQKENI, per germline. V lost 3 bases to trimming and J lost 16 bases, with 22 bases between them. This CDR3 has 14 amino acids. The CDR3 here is CASSPTTDVGGRFF. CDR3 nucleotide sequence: TGTGCCAGCTCACCGACGACAGATGTGGGGGGACGATTCTTC.

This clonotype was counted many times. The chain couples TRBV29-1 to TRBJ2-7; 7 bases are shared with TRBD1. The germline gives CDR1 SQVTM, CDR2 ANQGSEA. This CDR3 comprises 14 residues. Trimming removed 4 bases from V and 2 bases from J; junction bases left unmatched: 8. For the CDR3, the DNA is TGCAGCGTTGGGGTAGGTCAGGGGGCCTACGAGCAGTACTTC. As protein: CSVGVGQGAYEQYF.

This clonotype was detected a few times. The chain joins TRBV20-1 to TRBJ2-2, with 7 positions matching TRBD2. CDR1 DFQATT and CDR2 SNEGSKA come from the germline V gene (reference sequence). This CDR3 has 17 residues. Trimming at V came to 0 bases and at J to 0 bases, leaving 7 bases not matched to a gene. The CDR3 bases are TGCAGTGCTAGAGATGGGGGGGTGGTTTCGAACACCGGGGAGCTGTTTTTT. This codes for CSARDGGVVSNTGELFF.

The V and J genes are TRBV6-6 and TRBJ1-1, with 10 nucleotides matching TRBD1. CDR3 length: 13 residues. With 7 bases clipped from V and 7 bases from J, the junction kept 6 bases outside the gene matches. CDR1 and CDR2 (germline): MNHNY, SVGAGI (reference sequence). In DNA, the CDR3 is TGTGCCAGCATTGACAGGGGGCAAGGTGAAGCTTTCTTT. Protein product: CASIDRGQGEAFF.

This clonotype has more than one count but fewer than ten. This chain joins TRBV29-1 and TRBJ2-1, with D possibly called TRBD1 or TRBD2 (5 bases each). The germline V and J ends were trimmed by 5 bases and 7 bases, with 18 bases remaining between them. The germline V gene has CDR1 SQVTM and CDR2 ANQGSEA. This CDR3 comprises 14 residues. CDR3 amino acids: CSVLPEWGRNEQFF. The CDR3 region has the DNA TGCAGCGTTTTGCCAGAATGGGGGAGAAATGAGCAGTTCTTC.

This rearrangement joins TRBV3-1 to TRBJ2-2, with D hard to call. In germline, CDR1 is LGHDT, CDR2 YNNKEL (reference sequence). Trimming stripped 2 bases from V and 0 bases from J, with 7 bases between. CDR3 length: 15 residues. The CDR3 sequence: CASSQSVANTGELFF. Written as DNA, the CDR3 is TGTGCCAGCAGCCAATCGGTAGCGAACACCGGGGAGCTGTTTTTT.

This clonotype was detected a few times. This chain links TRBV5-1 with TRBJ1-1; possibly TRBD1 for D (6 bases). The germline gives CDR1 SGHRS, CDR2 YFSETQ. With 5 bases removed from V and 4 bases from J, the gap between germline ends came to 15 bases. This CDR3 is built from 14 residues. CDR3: CASRDRPGGTEAFF. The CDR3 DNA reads TGCGCCAGCAGGGACAGACCGGGCGGCACTGAAGCTTTCTTT.

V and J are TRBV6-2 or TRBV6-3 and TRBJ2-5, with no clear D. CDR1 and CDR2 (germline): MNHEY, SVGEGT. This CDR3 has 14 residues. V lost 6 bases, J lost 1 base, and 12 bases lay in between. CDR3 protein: CASRRSWSQETQYF. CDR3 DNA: TGTGCCAGCAGGAGGTCGTGGTCCCAAGAGACCCAGTACTTC.

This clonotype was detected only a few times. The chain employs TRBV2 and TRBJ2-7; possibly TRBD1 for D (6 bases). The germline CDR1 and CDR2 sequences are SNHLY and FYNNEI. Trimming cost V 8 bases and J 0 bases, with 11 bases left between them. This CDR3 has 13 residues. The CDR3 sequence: CASRQDSSYEQYF. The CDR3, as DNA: TGTGCCAGCCGCCAGGACAGCTCCTACGAGCAGTACTTC.

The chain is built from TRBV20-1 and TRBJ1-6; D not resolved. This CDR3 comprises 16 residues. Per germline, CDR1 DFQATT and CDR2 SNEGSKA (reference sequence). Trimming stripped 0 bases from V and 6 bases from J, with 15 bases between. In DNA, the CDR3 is TGCAGTGCTAGAGATGGGAGACGTCAGTTTAATTCACCCCTCCACTTT. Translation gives CSARDGRRQFNSPLHF.

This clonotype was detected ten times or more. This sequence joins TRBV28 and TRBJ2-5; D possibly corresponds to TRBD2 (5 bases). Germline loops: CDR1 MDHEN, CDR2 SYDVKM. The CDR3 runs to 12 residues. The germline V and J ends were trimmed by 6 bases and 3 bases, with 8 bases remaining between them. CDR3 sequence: CASREGKETQYF. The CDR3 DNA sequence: TGTGCCAGCAGAGAGGGCAAAGAGACCCAGTACTTC.

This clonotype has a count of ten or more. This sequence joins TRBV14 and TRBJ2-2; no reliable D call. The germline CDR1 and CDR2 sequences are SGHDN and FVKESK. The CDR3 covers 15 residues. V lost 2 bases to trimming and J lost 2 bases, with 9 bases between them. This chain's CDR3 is CASSQLGPNTGELFF. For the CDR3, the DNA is TGTGCCAGCAGCCAATTAGGCCCCAACACCGGGGAGCTGTTTTTT.

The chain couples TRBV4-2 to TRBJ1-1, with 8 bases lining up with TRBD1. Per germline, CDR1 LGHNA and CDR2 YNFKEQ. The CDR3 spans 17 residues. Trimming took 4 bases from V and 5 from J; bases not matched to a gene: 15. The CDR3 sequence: CASSPQGAQGYGTEAFF. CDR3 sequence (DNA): TGTGCCAGCAGCCCGCAGGGGGCGCAGGGCTATGGGACTGAAGCTTTCTTT.

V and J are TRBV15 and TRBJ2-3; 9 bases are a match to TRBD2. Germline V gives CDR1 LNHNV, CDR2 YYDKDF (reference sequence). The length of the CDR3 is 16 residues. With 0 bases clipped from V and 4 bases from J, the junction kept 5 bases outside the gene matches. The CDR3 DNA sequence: TGTGCCACCAGCAGAGAGCGGGGGGGCTCCCCAGATACGCAGTATTTT. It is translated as CATSRERGGSPDTQYF.

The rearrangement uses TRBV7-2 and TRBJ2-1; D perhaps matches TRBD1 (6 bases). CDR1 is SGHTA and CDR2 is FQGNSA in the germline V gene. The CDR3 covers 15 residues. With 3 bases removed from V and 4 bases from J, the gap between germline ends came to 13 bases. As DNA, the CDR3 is TGTGCCAGCAGCTTGGGGCCCGGACAGTACAATGAGCAGTTCTTC. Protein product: CASSLGPGQYNEQFF.

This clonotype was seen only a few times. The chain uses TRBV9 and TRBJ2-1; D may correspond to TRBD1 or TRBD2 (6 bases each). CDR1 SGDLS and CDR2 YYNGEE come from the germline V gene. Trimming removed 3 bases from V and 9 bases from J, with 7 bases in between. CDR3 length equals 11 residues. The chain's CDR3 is CASSEGGEQFF. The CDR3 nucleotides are TGTGCCAGCAGCGAGGGGGGTGAGCAGTTCTTC.

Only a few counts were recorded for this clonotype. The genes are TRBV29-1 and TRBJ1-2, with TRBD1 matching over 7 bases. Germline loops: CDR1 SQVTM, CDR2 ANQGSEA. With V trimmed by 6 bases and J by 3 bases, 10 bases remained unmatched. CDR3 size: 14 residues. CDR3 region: CSVPRGQHDYGYTF. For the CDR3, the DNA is TGCAGCGTGCCGAGGGGACAGCATGACTATGGCTACACCTTC.

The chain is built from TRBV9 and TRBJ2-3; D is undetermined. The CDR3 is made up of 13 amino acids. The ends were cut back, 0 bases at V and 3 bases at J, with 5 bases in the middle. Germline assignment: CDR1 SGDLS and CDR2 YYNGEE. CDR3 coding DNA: TGTGCCAGCAGCGTAGACTCAACAGATACGCAGTATTTT. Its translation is CASSVDSTDTQYF.

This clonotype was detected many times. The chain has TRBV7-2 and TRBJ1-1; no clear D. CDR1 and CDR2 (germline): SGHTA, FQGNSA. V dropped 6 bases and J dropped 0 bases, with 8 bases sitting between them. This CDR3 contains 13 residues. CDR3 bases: TGTGCCAGCAGTTTCCGACTGAACACTGAAGCTTTCTTT. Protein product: CASSFRLNTEAFF.

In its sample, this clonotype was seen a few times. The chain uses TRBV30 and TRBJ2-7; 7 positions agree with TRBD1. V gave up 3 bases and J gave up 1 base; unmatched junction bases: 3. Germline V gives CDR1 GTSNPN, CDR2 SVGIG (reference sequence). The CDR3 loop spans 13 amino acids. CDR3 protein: CAWRTGSSYEQYF. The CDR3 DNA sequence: TGTGCCTGGAGGACAGGGTCTTCCTACGAGCAGTACTTC. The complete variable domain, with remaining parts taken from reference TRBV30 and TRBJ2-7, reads SQTIHQWPATLVQPVGSPLSLECTVEGTSNPNLYWYRQAAGRGLQLLFYSVGIGQISSEVPQNLSASRPQDRQFILSSKKLLLSDSGFYLCAWRTGSSYEQYFGPGTRLTVT.

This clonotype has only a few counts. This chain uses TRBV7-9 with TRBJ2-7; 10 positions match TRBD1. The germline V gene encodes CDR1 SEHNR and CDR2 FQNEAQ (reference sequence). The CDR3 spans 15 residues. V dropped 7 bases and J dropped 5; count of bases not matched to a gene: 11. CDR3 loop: CASKPLDRGRNEQYF. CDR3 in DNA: TGTGCCAGCAAACCATTGGACAGGGGGAGGAACGAGCAGTACTTC.

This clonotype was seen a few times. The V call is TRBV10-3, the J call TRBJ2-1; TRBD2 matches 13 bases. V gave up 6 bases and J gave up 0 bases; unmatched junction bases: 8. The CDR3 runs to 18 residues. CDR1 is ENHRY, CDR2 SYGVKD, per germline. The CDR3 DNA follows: TGTGCCATCAGGCCCGGGACTAGCGGGAAGAGCTCCTACAATGAGCAGTTCTTC. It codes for CAIRPGTSGKSSYNEQFF.